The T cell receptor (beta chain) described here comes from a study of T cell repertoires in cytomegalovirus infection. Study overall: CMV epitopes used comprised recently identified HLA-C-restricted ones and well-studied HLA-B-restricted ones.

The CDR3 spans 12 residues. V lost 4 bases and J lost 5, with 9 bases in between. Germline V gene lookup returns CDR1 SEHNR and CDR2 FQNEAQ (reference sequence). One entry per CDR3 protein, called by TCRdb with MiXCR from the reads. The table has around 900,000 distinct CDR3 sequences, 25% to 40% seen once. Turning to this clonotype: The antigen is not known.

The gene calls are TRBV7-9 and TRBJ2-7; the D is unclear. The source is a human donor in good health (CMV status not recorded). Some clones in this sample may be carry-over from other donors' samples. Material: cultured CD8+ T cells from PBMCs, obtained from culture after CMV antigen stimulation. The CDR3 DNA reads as TGTGCCAGCAGCTCTTTTAGTGACGAGCAGTACTTC. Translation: CASSSFSDEQYF.